This T cell receptor (beta chain) was recorded in a study of T-cell memory formation after mild COVID-19. Study results and limitations: In pre-infection memory, a portion of responding clones appeared, which suggested that cross-reactive memory joined. Confirmation was lacking for SARS-CoV-2 specificity of second-wave clones that peaked on day 37.

On this clonotype itself: The antigen is unknown.

CDR3 length: 17 amino acids. V was shortened by 0 bases and J by 0 bases, with 9 bases between the two germline ends. The germline CDR1 and CDR2 sequences are MNHEY and SMNVEV (reference sequence). TCRdb re-called the 5' RACE reads with MiXCR, one entry per CDR3 protein. The data hold 450,000 to 650,000 distinct CDR3 sequences, with about 20% observed a single time. The chain employs TRBV27 and TRBJ1-6; D not resolved. The TCR was taken from an adult woman who had mild COVID-19 (a few samples of this study predate the infection). Cell type and time point are not known. Material for sequencing was PBMCs or a T cell subset sorted from them (not recorded which). In DNA form, the CDR3 reads TGTGCCAGCAGTTTATCCGTCCGGAGCTCCTATAATTCACCCCTCCACTTT. Translated, it gives CASSLSVRSSYNSPLHF.